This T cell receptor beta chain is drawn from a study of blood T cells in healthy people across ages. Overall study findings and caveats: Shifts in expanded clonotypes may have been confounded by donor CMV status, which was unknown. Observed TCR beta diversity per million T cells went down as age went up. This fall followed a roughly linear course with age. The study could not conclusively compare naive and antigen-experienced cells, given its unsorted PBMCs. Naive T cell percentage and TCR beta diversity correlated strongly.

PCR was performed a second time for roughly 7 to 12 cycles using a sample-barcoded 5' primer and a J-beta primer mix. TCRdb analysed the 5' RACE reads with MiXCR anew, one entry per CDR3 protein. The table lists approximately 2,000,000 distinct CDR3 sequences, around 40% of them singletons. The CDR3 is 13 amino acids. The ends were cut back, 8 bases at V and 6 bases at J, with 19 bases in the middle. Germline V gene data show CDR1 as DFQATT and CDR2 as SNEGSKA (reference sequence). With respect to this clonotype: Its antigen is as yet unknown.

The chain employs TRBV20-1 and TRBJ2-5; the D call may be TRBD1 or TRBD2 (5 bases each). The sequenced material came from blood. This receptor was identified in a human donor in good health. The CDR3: CSPTQGETKTQYF. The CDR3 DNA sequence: TGCAGTCCTACGCAGGGAGAGACGAAGACCCAGTACTTC.